What follows are 10 T cell receptor beta chains derived from one specimen sequenced in a study of ipilimumab plus nivolumab after autologous stem cell transplantation. The method was immunoSEQ multiplex PCR; TCRdb's version includes in-frame clones alone and lacks a portion of them. This sample has more than 12,000 clones, with 65% to 85% found just once. The sequencing here drew on PBMCs, taken in a trial of ipilimumab plus nivolumab as post-transplant consolidation. The origin of the receptors is a male donor with primary mediastinal lymphoma.

The chain recombines TRBV7-9 with TRBJ2-2; no clear D gene. Per germline, CDR1 SEHNR and CDR2 FQNEAQ (reference sequence). Trimming cost V 5 bases and J 0 bases, with 16 bases left between them. The CDR3 runs to 17 residues. The CDR3, as DNA: TGTGCCAGCAGCGCATTCGAGGTGGCGACGAACACCGGGGAGCTGTTTTTT. It is translated as CASSAFEVATNTGELFF.

CDR3 DNA sequence: TGTGCCAGCTCCAGGTCCCAAGAGACCCAGTACTTC. Translation: CASSRSQETQYF. This rearrangement joins TRBV6-6 to TRBJ2-5; D is uncertain. Trimming shortened V by 8 bases and J by 1 base, and 8 bases separated the two germline ends. Germline CDR1 and CDR2: MNHNY and SVGAGI (reference sequence). The CDR3 runs 12 residues.

The chain uses TRBV7-3 and TRBJ2-2; 8 bases fit TRBD2. Trimming removed 3 bases from V and 5 bases from J; junction bases left unmatched: 8. This CDR3 comprises 16 residues. Germline CDR1 is SGHTA and CDR2 is FQGTGA. The CDR3 DNA follows: TGTGCCAGCAGCTTGATTGCGGGAGGTGGGACCGGGGAGCTGTTTTTT. Translation: CASSLIAGGGTGELFF.

The chain combines TRBV6-6 with TRBJ1-2; 9 nucleotides align to TRBD1. The germline gives CDR1 MNHNY, CDR2 SVGAGI (reference sequence). The V gene end was trimmed by 6 bases and the J gene end by 7 bases; junction bases not matched to a gene: 6. The CDR3 length is 13 residues. The CDR3 nucleotides read TGTGCCAGCAGCCCTACAGGGGGCGGTGGCTACACCTTC. Translation: CASSPTGGGGYTF.

This chain uses TRBV5-6 with TRBJ1-6, with D hard to call. Per the germline V gene, CDR1 is SGHDT and CDR2 is YYEEEE. The CDR3 totals 16 residues. V lost 0 bases and J lost 0, with 7 bases in between. CDR3 sequence (DNA): TGTGCCAGCAGCTTGGAACTGAGCTCCTATAATTCACCCCTCCACTTT. This translates into CASSLELSSYNSPLHF.

The J gene is TRBJ1-3, the V gene TRBV6-6; 10 nucleotides match TRBD1. There are 14 residues in the CDR3. Germline V CDR1 and CDR2: MNHNY, SVGAGI (reference sequence). After removal of 2 bases from V and 13 bases from J, the junction contained 8 bases not matched to a gene. As DNA, the CDR3 is TGTGCCAGCAGTTACGGGACAGGGGCCGCGAGAATATATTTT. Its protein product is CASSYGTGAARIYF.

In its sample, this clone was seen once. The J gene is TRBJ1-5, the V gene TRBV27; no clear D. The CDR3 runs to 14 residues. CDR1 is MNHEY and CDR2 is SMNVEV in the germline V gene (reference sequence). V lost 5 bases and J lost 2, with 10 bases in between. The CDR3 reads CASSPRFGNQPQHF. DNA of the CDR3: TGTGCCAGCAGTCCCCGGTTCGGCAATCAGCCCCAGCATTTT.

This clone was counted once. The chain links TRBV6-5 to TRBJ2-7; D is perhaps TRBD2 (6 bases). This CDR3 is 13 amino acids long. V was clipped by 4 bases and J by 2 bases, with 9 bases between them. The V gene's germline CDR1 is MNHEY and CDR2 SVGAGI. Here the CDR3 reads CASSFGSPYEQYF. CDR3 coding DNA: TGTGCCAGCAGTTTCGGGAGTCCCTACGAGCAGTACTTC.

A few counts support this clone. The rearrangement joins TRBV5-6 to TRBJ2-1; 10 nucleotides line up with TRBD1. The germline V gene has CDR1 SGHDT and CDR2 YYEEEE. Trimming removed 2 bases from V and 4 bases from J; junction bases left unmatched: 6. The CDR3 is 16 residues long. Written as DNA, the CDR3 is TGTGCCAGCAGCTTCCCGGACAGGGGGGCGTACAATGAGCAGTTCTTC. The encoded protein is CASSFPDRGAYNEQFF.

This chain joins TRBV6-5 and TRBJ1-5; 7 bases fit TRBD1. The germline V gene has CDR1 MNHEY and CDR2 SVGAGI. The CDR3 is 14 amino acids. V lost 7 bases and J lost 2; bases outside the gene matches: 5. The chain's CDR3 is CASNPTGRNQPQHF. CDR3 in DNA: TGTGCCAGCAACCCGACAGGGCGCAATCAGCCCCAGCATTTT.